This is a list of T cell receptor beta chains from one sample in a study of blood T cell repertoires in COVID-19. Profiling relied on immunoSEQ multiplex PCR, and the TCRdb table lists in-frame clones only, not all of them. The table has nearly 200,000 clones, approximately 80% seen once; the top ten hold around 21%. The source material was peripheral blood. The receptors here all came from a human donor in a cohort sampled during active COVID-19. Each CDR3 is given with its conserved first and last residue. The order of the fields is clone size, J gene, D gene, V gene, CDR3 protein, CDR3 DNA. The D gene is left open where the match is weak. Clone size, where shown, is once, few, many, or a class for clones that have expanded.

size: -
J: TRBJ2-3
D: TRBD2
V: TRBV11-2
CDR3: CASSPFRLAGITDTQYF
DNA: TGTGCCAGCAGCCCCTTTCGGCTAGCGGGAATCACAGATACGCAGTATTTT

size: -
J: TRBJ1-2
D: -
V: TRBV4-2
CDR3: CASSQDGLGARGYTF
DNA: TGTGCCAGCAGCCAAGATGGGCTTGGGGCGCGGGGCTACACCTTC

size: -
J: TRBJ1-2
D: -
V: TRBV28
CDR3: CASSPPQGGGYTF
DNA: TGTGCCAGCAGTCCCCCCCAGGGAGGAGGCTACACCTTC

size: few
J: TRBJ1-2
D: -
V: TRBV7-9
CDR3: CASSLAQGRDYTF
DNA: TGTGCCAGCAGCTTGGCACAGGGTCGCGACTACACCTTC

size: -
J: TRBJ2-6
D: -
V: TRBV6-6
CDR3: CASSSFESGANVLTF
DNA: TGTGCCAGCAGTTCCTTCGAGTCTGGGGCCAACGTCCTGACTTTC

size: -
J: TRBJ2-4
D: -
V: TRBV6-6
CDR3: CASRDYLAKNIQYF
DNA: TGTGCCAGCAGGGACTACCTAGCCAAAAACATTCAGTACTTC

size: -
J: TRBJ2-5
D: TRBD2
V: TRBV4-1
CDR3: CASSQGGRALEETQYF
DNA: TGCGCCAGCAGCCAGGGCGGGAGGGCCCTCGAGGAGACCCAGTACTTC

size: -
J: TRBJ2-1
D: TRBD1
V: TRBV6-5
CDR3: CASRRQGQSYNEQFF
DNA: TGTGCCAGCAGACGACAGGGTCAGTCCTACAATGAGCAGTTCTTC

size: many
J: TRBJ2-1
D: TRBD1
V: TRBV5-1
CDR3: CASSLAGGREQFF
DNA: TGCGCCAGCAGCTTGGCAGGGGGTAGGGAGCAGTTCTTC

size: -
J: TRBJ2-5
D: TRBD2
V: TRBV7-6
CDR3: CASSLGGGARETQYF
DNA: TGTGCCAGCAGCTTAGGCGGGGGGGCAAGGGAGACCCAGTACTTC

size: -
J: TRBJ2-1
D: TRBD2
V: TRBV20-1
CDR3: CSASRGGTDNEQFF
DNA: TGCAGTGCTAGTCGCGGGGGGACCGACAATGAGCAGTTCTTC

size: few
J: TRBJ1-6
D: TRBD1
V: TRBV7-9
CDR3: CASSSYRGRAPLHF
DNA: TGTGCCAGCAGCTCTTACAGGGGACGGGCACCCCTCCACTTT

size: -
J: TRBJ2-5
D: -
V: TRBV24-1
CDR3: CATSDFDRGGETQYF
DNA: TGTGCCACCAGTGATTTTGACAGGGGAGGGGAGACCCAGTACTTC

size: once
J: TRBJ2-7
D: TRBD1
V: TRBV3-1/TRBV3-2
CDR3: CASSSGTGDSHF
DNA: TGTGCCAGCAGCTCCGGGACAGGGGATTCGCACTTC

size: -
J: TRBJ1-4
D: TRBD1
V: TRBV4-1
CDR3: CASSRGAADRSFEKLFF
DNA: TGCGCCAGCAGCCGAGGAGCCGCGGACAGGTCCTTCGAAAAACTGTTTTTT

size: -
J: TRBJ2-4
D: -
V: TRBV6-5
CDR3: CASNLFVGGLDIQYF
DNA: TGTGCCAGCAACCTATTCGTGGGGGGACTGGACATTCAGTACTTC

size: many
J: TRBJ2-2
D: -
V: TRBV14
CDR3: CASSLFFPSTIVTGELFF
DNA: TGTGCCAGCAGCCTTTTTTTTCCATCTACTATCGTCACCGGGGAGCTGTTTTTT

size: once
J: TRBJ2-7
D: -
V: TRBV7-8
CDR3: CASSLGGAVVYEQYF
DNA: TGTGCCAGCAGCTTAGGGGGCGCCGTGGTCTACGAGCAGTACTTC

size: -
J: TRBJ2-1
D: -
V: TRBV5-1
CDR3: CASSWGGAYNEQFF
DNA: TGCGCCAGCAGCTGGGGCGGGGCCTACAATGAGCAGTTCTTC

size: -
J: TRBJ2-1
D: TRBD1
V: TRBV3-1/TRBV3-2
CDR3: CASSQMLPGTGYEQFF
DNA: TGTGCCAGCAGCCAGATGCTCCCCGGGACAGGGTATGAGCAGTTCTTC

size: -
J: TRBJ2-2
D: TRBD2
V: TRBV7-7
CDR3: CATLAGGELFF
DNA: TGTGCAACCTTAGCGGGCGGGGAGCTGTTTTTT

size: -
J: TRBJ2-2
D: -
V: TRBV7-2
CDR3: CASSLEGVSTGELFF
DNA: TGTGCCAGCAGCTTAGAGGGGGTGAGCACCGGGGAGCTGTTTTTT